These T cell receptor beta chains were read from a single sample in a study of blood T cell repertoires in COVID-19. Sequenced by immunoSEQ multiplex PCR; TCRdb stores in-frame clones only, minus some. This table holds about 85,000 clones, around 89% found once. Sequencing was done on a sample of peripheral blood. The receptor set was obtained from a woman over 75 with active or convalescent COVID-19. Each CDR3 is given with its conserved first and last residue. D genes are given only for firm matches. The size of a clone is reported for some rows only, either as once, few or many, or as a class for expanded clones.

v_call: TRBV7-9; j_call: TRBJ1-5; clone_size: NA; d_call: NA; cdr3_nt: TGTGCCAGCAGCTCTGTAACGGGCAATCAGCCCCAGCATTTT; cdr3_aa: CASSSVTGNQPQHF
v_call: TRBV5-1; j_call: TRBJ2-2; clone_size: NA; d_call: TRBD1; cdr3_nt: TGCGCCAGCAGCGCAGGGGGTGGGGACACCGGGGAGCTGTTTTTT; cdr3_aa: CASSAGGGDTGELFF
v_call: TRBV30; j_call: TRBJ2-6; clone_size: NA; d_call: TRBD1; cdr3_nt: TGTGCCTGGAGTGGAGGCAGGGGGCGGAGGTTCTTCGCCAACGTCCTGACTTTC; cdr3_aa: CAWSGGRGRRFFANVLTF
v_call: TRBV6-7; j_call: TRBJ2-7; clone_size: once; d_call: NA; cdr3_nt: TGTGCCAGCAGTCCTTGCGCCGGCTACGAGCAGTACTTC; cdr3_aa: CASSPCAGYEQYF
v_call: TRBV6-5; j_call: TRBJ1-1; clone_size: NA; d_call: TRBD1; cdr3_nt: TGTGCCAGCAGTTACTCGACAGGGTCGATTACTGAAGCTTTCTTT; cdr3_aa: CASSYSTGSITEAFF
v_call: TRBV5-1; j_call: TRBJ2-3; clone_size: NA; d_call: TRBD2; cdr3_nt: TGCGCCAGCAGCATGTTGGGGGGGACTAGCACAGATACGCAGTATTTT; cdr3_aa: CASSMLGGTSTDTQYF
v_call: TRBV6-5; j_call: TRBJ1-4; clone_size: NA; d_call: TRBD1; cdr3_nt: TGTGCCAGCAGTCGACCGACAGGGTCTAATGAAAAACTGTTTTTT; cdr3_aa: CASSRPTGSNEKLFF
v_call: TRBV5-1; j_call: TRBJ2-7; clone_size: NA; d_call: TRBD2; cdr3_nt: TGCGCCAGCAGCCCAAGGGGTAGCGGGAGGCTCGGGATCTTCTACGAGCAGTACTTC; cdr3_aa: CASSPRGSGRLGIFYEQYF
v_call: TRBV19; j_call: TRBJ1-5; clone_size: NA; d_call: TRBD1; cdr3_nt: TGTGCCAGTAGTTGGGACAGGGGGCAGAGGCAGCCCCAGCATTTT; cdr3_aa: CASSWDRGQRQPQHF
v_call: TRBV6-2/TRBV6-3; j_call: TRBJ2-3; clone_size: NA; d_call: TRBD2; cdr3_nt: TGTGCCAGCAGTTATGGCGGGAGGTCTAACACAGATACGCAGTATTTT; cdr3_aa: CASSYGGRSNTDTQYF
v_call: TRBV7-2; j_call: TRBJ2-1; clone_size: NA; d_call: TRBD2; cdr3_nt: TGTGCCAGCATCCCTAGCGGACACTACAATGAGCAGTTCTTC; cdr3_aa: CASIPSGHYNEQFF
v_call: TRBV6-2/TRBV6-3; j_call: TRBJ2-7; clone_size: NA; d_call: TRBD2; cdr3_nt: TGTGCCAGCAGTTACGGGAGACTAGCGGGAGAGACGGAGGAGCAGTACTTC; cdr3_aa: CASSYGRLAGETEEQYF
v_call: TRBV5-5; j_call: TRBJ1-2; clone_size: once; d_call: NA; cdr3_nt: TGTGCCAGCAGCTTGGGGCAGGTGAACTATGGCTACACCTTC; cdr3_aa: CASSLGQVNYGYTF
v_call: TRBV18; j_call: TRBJ2-1; clone_size: NA; d_call: NA; cdr3_nt: TGTGCCAGCTCACCCGCCCCCGGCTCCTACAATGAGCAGTTCTTC; cdr3_aa: CASSPAPGSYNEQFF
v_call: TRBV15; j_call: TRBJ1-2; clone_size: NA; d_call: TRBD1; cdr3_nt: TGTGCCACCAGTAAACAGGGGGTTAGCTACACCTTC; cdr3_aa: CATSKQGVSYTF
v_call: TRBV27; j_call: TRBJ1-1; clone_size: NA; d_call: NA; cdr3_nt: TGTGCCAGCAGTAGACCAGGGAGGCAGACTGAAGCTTTCTTT; cdr3_aa: CASSRPGRQTEAFF
v_call: TRBV10-3; j_call: TRBJ2-5; clone_size: NA; d_call: TRBD2; cdr3_nt: TGTGCCATCAGTGGGGAGCGGGGAGGAGTGGAGACCCAGTACTTC; cdr3_aa: CAISGERGGVETQYF
v_call: TRBV7-3; j_call: TRBJ2-3; clone_size: NA; d_call: NA; cdr3_nt: TGTGCCAGCAGCATAAACCGGGTAACTAGCACAGATACGCAGTATTTT; cdr3_aa: CASSINRVTSTDTQYF
v_call: TRBV29-1; j_call: TRBJ2-7; clone_size: NA; d_call: TRBD1; cdr3_nt: TGCAGCGTCACGGGACAGGGGAGGGAGCAGTACTTC; cdr3_aa: CSVTGQGREQYF
v_call: TRBV28; j_call: TRBJ1-4; clone_size: NA; d_call: NA; cdr3_nt: TGTGCCAGCTCGTCAAGAGGGGAGGTCCGAGAAAAACTGTTTTTT; cdr3_aa: CASSSRGEVREKLFF
v_call: TRBV27; j_call: TRBJ2-7; clone_size: NA; d_call: TRBD1; cdr3_nt: TGTGCCAGCAGTTTTTTAGGGACAGAATACGAGCAGTACTTC; cdr3_aa: CASSFLGTEYEQYF
v_call: TRBV6-2/TRBV6-3; j_call: TRBJ2-7; clone_size: NA; d_call: NA; cdr3_nt: TGTGCCAGCAGCCGCGTCCGGGGGGCGGTAGTCGGATACGAGCAGTACTTC; cdr3_aa: CASSRVRGAVVGYEQYF
v_call: TRBV6-5; j_call: TRBJ2-2; clone_size: NA; d_call: NA; cdr3_nt: TGTGCCAGCAGACTAGGAACCGGGGAGCTGTTTTTT; cdr3_aa: CASRLGTGELFF
v_call: TRBV6-5; j_call: TRBJ2-7; clone_size: NA; d_call: NA; cdr3_nt: TGTGCCAGCAGTTACGAGCAGGCCATTACCTACGAGCAGTACTTC; cdr3_aa: CASSYEQAITYEQYF